This record looks at one T cell receptor beta chain sequence and its context. This sample stems from a study of blood T cell repertoires in COVID-19. Assignments of participants to cohorts depended upon their own reported clinical history. In the original analysis: The authors estimated nucleated cell counts from reference gene primer amplification. Assay used: immunoSEQ multiplex PCR; TCRdb lists only in-frame clones, some missing. V and J calls and clone size come straight from that table; D and trimming were deduced from the DNA. The table lists approximately 230,000 clones, about 80% of them singletons. Germline V gene sequence: CDR1 SGHNT, CDR2 YYREEE (reference sequence). Germline trimming cut 0 bases from V and 4 bases from J; bases unmatched to any gene: 0. This CDR3 contains 14 residues.

The chain links TRBV5-4 to TRBJ1-3; TRBD1 matches at 8 bases. Specimen: PBMCs or T cells enriched from blood (not recorded which). This clonotype was sampled from a man between 40 and 49 years old who had recovered from COVID-19. The CDR3 spells CASSLGDRGNTIYF. The CDR3 DNA sequence: TGTGCCAGCAGCTTGGGGGACAGGGGAAACACCATATATTTT. Full variable domain (outside the CDR3, taken from reference TRBV5-4 and TRBJ1-3): ETGVTQSPTHLIKTRGQQVTLRCSSQSGHNTVSWYQQALGQGPQFIFQYYREEENGRGNFPPRFSGLQFPNYSSELNVNALELDDSALYLCASSLGDRGNTIYFGEGSWLTVV.